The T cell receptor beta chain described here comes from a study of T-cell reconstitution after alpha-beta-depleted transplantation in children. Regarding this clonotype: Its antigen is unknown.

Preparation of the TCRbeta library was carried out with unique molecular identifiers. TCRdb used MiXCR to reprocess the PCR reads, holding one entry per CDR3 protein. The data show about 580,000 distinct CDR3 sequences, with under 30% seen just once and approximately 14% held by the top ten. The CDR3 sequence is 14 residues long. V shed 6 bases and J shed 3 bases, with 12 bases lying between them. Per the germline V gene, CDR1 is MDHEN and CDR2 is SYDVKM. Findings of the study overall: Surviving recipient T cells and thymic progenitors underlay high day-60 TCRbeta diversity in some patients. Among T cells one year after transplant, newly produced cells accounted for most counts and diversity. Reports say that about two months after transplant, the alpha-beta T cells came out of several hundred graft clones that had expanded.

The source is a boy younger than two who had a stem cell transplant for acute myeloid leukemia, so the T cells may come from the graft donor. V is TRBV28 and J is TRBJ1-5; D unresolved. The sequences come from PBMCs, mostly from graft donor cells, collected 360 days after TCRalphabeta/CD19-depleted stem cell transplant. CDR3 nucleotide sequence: TGTGCCAGCAGATCCGACGGAGTCAATCAGCCCCAGCATTTT. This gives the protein CASRSDGVNQPQHF.